One and the same sample provided the 27 T cell receptor beta chains below, sequenced in a study of Ad26.COV2.S vaccination and SARS-CoV-2 variants. Produced via immunoSEQ multiplex PCR; TCRdb's table is partial and in-frame only. The repertoire holds about 180,000 clones, 87% seen once, with 5% to 7% in the top ten. Material: peripheral blood, obtained after recovery from COVID-19. These receptors were obtained from a human donor who had recovered from COVID-19.

V gene TRBV28 combines with J gene TRBJ1-1; the D is unclear. Trimming took 4 bases from V and 1 from J, leaving 22 bases between them. The germline gives CDR1 MDHEN, CDR2 SYDVKM. The length of the CDR3 is 18 residues. The CDR3 DNA reads as TGTGCCAGCAGTTCCGGCTTCGTTCGACTCCACTGGAACACTGAAGCTTTCTTT. Amino acid sequence: CASSSGFVRLHWNTEAFF. The full variable domain, in which reference TRBV28 and TRBJ1-1 provide the parts outside the CDR3, is DVKVTQSSRYLVKRTGEKVFLECVQDMDHENMFWYRQDPGLGLRLIYFSYDVKMKEKGDIPEGYSVSREKKERFSLILESASTNQTSMYLCASSSGFVRLHWNTEAFFGQGTRLTVV.

Only a few counts were recorded for this clone. This chain uses TRBV13 with TRBJ2-3; 10 bases fit TRBD2. The CDR3 loop spans 17 amino acids. Per the germline V gene, CDR1 is PRHDT and CDR2 is FYEKMQ (reference sequence). The V gene end was trimmed by 5 bases and the J gene end by 1 base; junction bases not matched to a gene: 9. As DNA, the CDR3 is TGTGCCAGCAGCGGAAATCCCGGGACTAGCGGCACAGATACGCAGTATTTT. Protein product: CASSGNPGTSGTDTQYF.

The genes are TRBV7-2 and TRBJ2-1; D unclear. The germline V gene encodes CDR1 SGHTA and CDR2 FQGNSA. The CDR3 totals 13 residues. V dropped 4 bases and J dropped 11 bases, with 15 bases sitting between them. CDR3 DNA: TGTGCCAGCAGCTACCCCCCAGAGCCTCAGCAGTTCTTC. Protein: CASSYPPEPQQFF.

The gene calls are TRBV5-1 and TRBJ2-3; D is unresolved. V lost 0 bases and J 4 bases, leaving 3 bases between the germline ends. The germline CDR1 and CDR2 sequences are SGHRS and YFSETQ. This CDR3 is built from 12 residues. DNA for the CDR3: TGCGCCAGCAGCTTGGTGTCAGATACGCAGTATTTT. It codes for CASSLVSDTQYF. Using reference TRBV5-1 and TRBJ2-3 for the parts outside the CDR3, the full variable domain is KAGVTQTPRYLIKTRGQQVTLSCSPISGHRSVSWYQQTPGQGLQFLFEYFSETQRNKGNFPGRFSGRQFSNSRSEMNVSTLELGDSALYLCASSLVSDTQYFGPGTRLTVL.

This chain uses TRBV5-1 with TRBJ2-1, with a weak D call TRBD1 (5 bases). V lost 0 bases and J 6 bases, leaving 13 bases between the germline ends. The CDR3 is 15 residues long. CDR1 and CDR2 from the germline V gene are SGHRS and YFSETQ. DNA of the CDR3: TGCGCCAGCAGCTTGGCAGGGTTTAGTAGCAATGAGCAGTTCTTC. This sequence encodes CASSLAGFSSNEQFF.

This rearrangement joins TRBV5-6 to TRBJ2-5; D may be TRBD2 (5 bases). CDR3 size: 14 residues. With 6 bases removed from V and 4 bases from J, the gap between germline ends came to 16 bases. Germline V CDR1 and CDR2: SGHDT, YYEEEE. The CDR3 DNA reads as TGTGCCAGCATACGGCGGGCTGTATCAGAGACCCAGTACTTC. Its translation: CASIRRAVSETQYF.

This clone was recorded once. The genes are TRBV24-1 and TRBJ1-2, with unresolved D. Trimming took 4 bases from V and 2 from J, leaving 7 bases between them. The CDR3 consists of 13 residues. CDR1 and CDR2 from the germline V gene are KGHDR and SFDVKD. CDR3 coding DNA: TGTGCCACCAGTGAAGGAGTAAACTATGGCTACACCTTC. Its protein product is CATSEGVNYGYTF.

The chain uses TRBV7-6 and TRBJ2-3; D gene uncertain. This CDR3 spans 14 amino acids. Per germline, CDR1 SGHVS and CDR2 FNYEAQ. V lost 4 bases and J 2 bases, leaving 10 bases between the germline ends. CDR3 sequence reads: CASSSRRFTDTQYF. For the CDR3, the DNA is TGTGCCAGCAGCTCCAGGCGATTCACAGATACGCAGTATTTT.

The gene calls are TRBV5-1 and TRBJ1-1; no firm D call. Germline values: CDR1 SGHRS, CDR2 YFSETQ. Trimming took 2 bases from V and 7 from J, leaving 6 bases between them. The CDR3 is made up of 11 amino acids. The CDR3 DNA is TGCGCCAGCAGCTTCTCAGGTGAAGCTTTCTTT. Residues: CASSFSGEAFF.

The chain combines TRBV5-4 with TRBJ1-6; D is ambiguous. This CDR3 spans 14 amino acids. The germline V and J ends were trimmed by 0 bases and 7 bases, with 8 bases remaining between them. The V gene's germline CDR1 is SGHNT and CDR2 YYREEE (reference sequence). CDR3 nucleotide sequence: TGTGCCAGCAGCTTGGACAGCTTAAATTCACCCCTCCACTTT. It yields the protein CASSLDSLNSPLHF.

V is TRBV19 and J is TRBJ2-7; 10 positions agree with TRBD2. The CDR3 is made up of 18 amino acids. Looked up from germline, CDR1 is LNHDA and CDR2 is SQIVND (reference sequence). V was clipped by 3 bases and J by 0 bases; unmatched bases: 11. The CDR3: CASSIALAGGPSSYEQYF. For the CDR3, the DNA is TGTGCCAGTAGTATTGCTTTAGCGGGAGGCCCGAGCTCCTACGAGCAGTACTTC. Drawing the rest from reference TRBV19 and TRBJ2-7, the complete variable domain is DGGITQSPKYLFRKEGQNVTLSCEQNLNHDAMYWYRQDPGQGLRLIYYSQIVNDFQKGDIAEGYSVSREKKESFPLTVTSAQKNPTAFYLCASSIALAGGPSSYEQYFGPGTRLTVT.

This clone was recorded once. This chain links TRBV7-8 with TRBJ2-5; D gene unclear. V lost 5 bases and J lost 2, with 6 bases in between. Germline CDR1 reads SGHVS; CDR2 reads FQNEAQ. The CDR3 covers 12 residues. The CDR3 spells CASSQPQETQYF. In nucleotides, the CDR3 is TGTGCCAGCAGCCAACCTCAAGAGACCCAGTACTTC.

This clone occurred once. V gene TRBV2 combines with J gene TRBJ2-1; the D is unclear. The CDR3 sequence is 12 residues long. Germline V CDR1 and CDR2: SNHLY, FYNNEI. V was pared by 4 bases and J by 3 bases, with 4 bases between. The CDR3 nucleotides are TGTGCCAGCAGTGGGGACTACAATGAGCAGTTCTTC. Its protein product is CASSGDYNEQFF.

CDR3 sequence reads: CASSISTTRTDTQYF. DNA for the CDR3: TGTGCCAGTAGTATCTCGACTACCCGCACAGATACGCAGTATTTT. The V gene is TRBV19, the J gene TRBJ2-3; D might be TRBD2 (5 bases). The CDR3 length is 15 residues. Looked up from germline, CDR1 is LNHDA and CDR2 is SQIVND (reference sequence). The ends were cut back, 3 bases at V and 1 base at J, with 11 bases in the middle. Drawing the rest from reference TRBV19 and TRBJ2-3, the complete variable domain is DGGITQSPKYLFRKEGQNVTLSCEQNLNHDAMYWYRQDPGQGLRLIYYSQIVNDFQKGDIAEGYSVSREKKESFPLTVTSAQKNPTAFYLCASSISTTRTDTQYFGPGTRLTVL.

The CDR3 protein is CASSQGLAGVGTGELFF. CDR3 coding DNA: TGCGCCAGCAGCCAAGGACTAGCGGGAGTAGGAACCGGGGAGCTGTTTTTT. V usage is TRBV4-1 and J usage is TRBJ2-2; 12 nucleotides line up with TRBD2. The CDR3 is 17 amino acids. Germline CDR1 MGHRA, CDR2 YSYEKL. Trimming removed 1 base from V and 5 bases from J; junction bases left unmatched: 5.

Here the CDR3 DNA reads TGCGCCAGCAGCTTGGGCGGGGTGGTGGGCACAGATACGCAGTATTTT. Its protein is CASSLGGVVGTDTQYF. J is TRBJ2-3 and V is TRBV5-1; possible D gene TRBD2, 6 bases. Germline lookup yields CDR1 SGHRS and CDR2 YFSETQ. The CDR3 has 16 amino acids. The ends were cut back, 0 bases at V and 1 base at J, with 12 bases in the middle.

This clone showed up many times. At one boundary the junction diverges from the germline segment, which might be a read error. The chain couples TRBV7-7 to TRBJ2-7; D is perhaps TRBD1 (5 bases). CDR1 and CDR2 (germline): SSHAT, FNYEAQ (reference sequence). There are 13 residues in the CDR3. Here the CDR3 reads CASSQDRSWEQYF. DNA of the CDR3: TGTGCTAGCAGCCAAGACAGATCCTGGGAGCAGTACTTC. The full variable domain, with the rest looked up from reference TRBV7-7 and TRBJ2-7, is GAGVSQSPRYKVTKRGQDVTLRCDPISSHATLYWYQQALGQGPEFLTYFNYEAQPDKSGLPSDRFSAERPEGSISTLTIQRTEQRDSAMYRCASSQDRSWEQYFGPGTRLTVT.

The CDR3 DNA is TGTGCCAGCAGCTTGACGGGAGGGGACACTGAAGCTTTCTTT. It yields the protein CASSLTGGDTEAFF. The chain couples TRBV5-4 to TRBJ1-1, with D perhaps TRBD1 (5 bases). Germline CDR1 and CDR2: SGHNT and YYREEE (reference sequence). Trimming shortened V by 1 base and J by 3 bases, and 10 bases separated the two germline ends. The CDR3 has 14 amino acids.

The CDR3 coding sequence is TGTGCCAGCAGCAAGGGTAGCAGGGACACTGAAGCTTTCTTT. Its translation is CASSKGSRDTEAFF. This chain links TRBV5-6 with TRBJ1-1; D is possibly TRBD1 (5 bases). This CDR3 has 14 residues. Germline values: CDR1 SGHDT, CDR2 YYEEEE. V was pared by 4 bases and J by 3 bases, with 13 bases between. Together with reference TRBV5-6 and TRBJ1-1, the CDR3 gives the full variable domain: DAGVTQSPTHLIKTRGQQVTLRCSPKSGHDTVSWYQQALGQGPQFIFQYYEEEERQRGNFPDRFSGHQFPNYSSELNVNALLLGDSALYLCASSKGSRDTEAFFGQGTRLTVV.

This clone was observed once. The chain carries TRBV18 and TRBJ2-1, with D perhaps TRBD1 or TRBD2 (6 bases each). Trimming left V 1 base short and J 0 bases short, with 10 bases between. Germline V gives CDR1 KGHSH, CDR2 LQKENI. CDR3 length equals 16 residues. This CDR3 is CASSPLGGLSYNEQFF. The CDR3 DNA sequence: TGTGCCAGCTCACCACTCGGGGGCCTCTCCTACAATGAGCAGTTCTTC. Using reference TRBV18 and TRBJ2-1 for the parts outside the CDR3, the full variable domain is NAGVMQNPRHLVRRRGQEARLRCSPMKGHSHVYWYRQLPEEGLKFMVYLQKENIIDESGMPKERFSAEFPKEGPSILRIQQVVRGDSAAYFCASSPLGGLSYNEQFFGPGTRLTVL.

Comment on this clone: Different DNA sequences within this sample yield the same CDR3. V usage is TRBV13 and J usage is TRBJ2-3, with a possible D match to TRBD1 (7 bases). The germline V gene has CDR1 PRHDT and CDR2 FYEKMQ (reference sequence). CDR3 length: 15 residues. Trimming took 1 base from V and 0 from J, leaving 8 bases between them. The CDR3 region has the DNA TGTGCCAGCAGCTTAGCAGGGGGGAGCACAGATACGCAGTATTTT. Protein: CASSLAGGSTDTQYF.

The genes are TRBV9 and TRBJ2-7; 7 bases line up with TRBD2. CDR1 is SGDLS and CDR2 is YYNGEE in the germline V gene. With V trimmed by 0 bases and J by 2 bases, 8 bases remained unmatched. The CDR3 covers 16 residues. CDR3 residues: CASSVDGGGRPYEQYF. The CDR3, as DNA: TGTGCCAGCAGCGTAGATGGGGGAGGGAGACCCTACGAGCAGTACTTC.

The chain links TRBV9 to TRBJ1-1; D may be TRBD1 (5 bases). The CDR3 has 16 residues. The V gene lost 2 bases and the J gene lost 3 bases, with 17 bases spanning the gap. Germline lookup yields CDR1 SGDLS and CDR2 YYNGEE. The CDR3 nucleotides are TGTGCCAGCAGCGTTAGGGGAGGCGGGCATGACACTGAAGCTTTCTTT. It is translated as CASSVRGGGHDTEAFF.

The V gene is TRBV5-6, the J gene TRBJ2-7, with D maybe TRBD1 (5 bases). There are 15 residues in the CDR3. Per the germline V gene, CDR1 is SGHDT and CDR2 is YYEEEE. Deletions cut 4 bases from V and 0 bases from J, with 14 bases between. The CDR3 region has the DNA TGTGCCAGCAGCCTAAGGCAGGGTGTCTCCTACGAGCAGTACTTC. Amino acids: CASSLRQGVSYEQYF. The variable domain in full, with the rest retrieved from reference TRBV5-6 and TRBJ2-7, is DAGVTQSPTHLIKTRGQQVTLRCSPKSGHDTVSWYQQALGQGPQFIFQYYEEEERQRGNFPDRFSGHQFPNYSSELNVNALLLGDSALYLCASSLRQGVSYEQYFGPGTRLTVT.

This clone was seen a handful of times. The rearrangement joins TRBV4-2 to TRBJ2-7, with a tentative D call TRBD2 (5 bases). Between the trimmed V and J ends, which lost 3 bases and 3 bases, there was a span of 18 bases. CDR3 size: 16 residues. Germline V lookup: CDR1 LGHNA, CDR2 YNFKEQ. The CDR3 DNA reads as TGTGCCAGCAGCCACAACGGAGCTAGCCCCAGCTACGAGCAGTACTTC. Protein product: CASSHNGASPSYEQYF.

This clone occurred once. V and J are TRBV15 and TRBJ2-5; D unclear. This CDR3 has 13 residues. Germline V gene sequence: CDR1 LNHNV, CDR2 YYDKDF (reference sequence). V was clipped by 1 base and J by 3 bases, with 6 bases between them. The CDR3 region is CATSRGLEETQYF. CDR3 nucleotides: TGTGCCACCAGCAGAGGGCTGGAAGAGACCCAGTACTTC.

The chain recombines TRBV11-2 with TRBJ2-1; D gene ambiguous. Per the germline V gene, CDR1 is SGHAT and CDR2 is FQNNGV. Deletions cut 5 bases from V and 2 bases from J, with 16 bases between. The CDR3 covers 16 residues. CDR3 in DNA: TGTGCCAGCAGCCCCAAGGGCCGGATTACCTACAATGAGCAGTTCTTC. Protein sequence: CASSPKGRITYNEQFF.